This TCR beta chain was documented in a study of blood T cells in healthy people across ages (dated by TCRdb to the mid-2010s). Concerning the study at large: In model experiments, roughly one uniquely barcoded TCR beta cDNA molecule per two T cells was captured by template switching. The study measured age-related changes in TCR beta repertoire diversity using deep sequencing normalized with unique cDNA molecular identifiers. The donors were divided into four age groups: young (average approximately 17 years), middle-aged (around 37), aged (approximately 62) and long-lived (82). To avoid experimental bias, donors of different ages were distributed randomly across sequencing lanes. Using the same blood draw, the study looked at two additional independent replicas of 1 million unique cDNA reads for two donors, one aged 18 to 30 and the other aged 80 or older. Study-wide findings and limitations: Conclusive comparison of naive and antigen-experienced compartments was prevented by the profiling of bulk unsorted PBMCs. Observed TCR beta diversity per million T cells fell roughly linearly with age, and a significant reduction was already apparent by age about 43. Donor CMV infection status was unknown, potentially confounding age-related changes in expanded clonotypes. A strong correlation was found between observed TCR beta diversity and the percentage of naive T cells measured by flow cytometry. Estimates of total diversity based on one million sequenced T cells were considered lower bounds and underestimates. Compared with the aged group, the long-lived group had more naive CD4+ T cells, fewer expanded clones and increased TCR diversity, a pattern suggesting age selection.

The library was obtained by 5' RACE. Sequencer: Illumina HiSeq 2500. A second roughly 6 to 11 cycle PCR used a sample-barcoded 5' primer and a J-beta primer mix. A unique molecular identifier was introduced onto each TCR beta cDNA molecule by a template-switch 5' adaptor carrying 12 random nucleotides. Each sample yielded at least 3 million CDR3-containing paired-end reads. The Mint cDNA synthesis kit, primed by a TRBC-specific oligonucleotide, was used to synthesize first-strand cDNA from all RNA. After uracil-DNA glycosylase treatment, a first 18-cycle PCR used universal primers M1SS and BC2_uni_R on all cDNA. In the original analysis: For normalization, 1 million high-quality reads, each with a distinct molecular identifier, were randomly selected from each sample. Reads sharing molecular identifiers were discarded rather than binned into consensus sequences. MiTCR, set to a Q25 quality threshold and the strictest error-elimination algorithm, was used for CDR3 identification, clonotype clustering and error correction. Lower-bound total TCR beta diversity was estimated with a nonparametric unseen species model using Euler transformation. TCRdb reworked the public reads: Q25 trimming with fastp, MiXCR clone assembly, productive beta chains retained. Rows with a matching CDR3 protein are joined into one entry that keeps the most common DNA and genes. What appears here as the V and J calls and clone size reflects TCRdb's work, not the paper's. This sample holds about 1,500,000 distinct CDR3 sequences; about 40% were observed only once. The ten top clones hold 7.9% of the sample.

The germline V gene supplies CDR1 MNHEY and CDR2 SVGEGT. The CDR3 spans 17 residues, from the cysteine through the phenylalanine. Of all the DNA, just the CDR3 is kept, 51 bases in frame from base 1. Cut back by 2 bases and 1 base, the V and J ends lie 18 bases apart. Donors were roughly 40 systemically healthy Caucasian individuals from Russia aged roughly 6 to 90 years. Each donor gave ten milliliters of peripheral blood, collected into EDTA-treated Vacutainer tubes. Ficoll-Paque density-gradient centrifugation was used to isolate PBMCs, with at least 7 million obtained per sample. Total RNA, at least 5.5 micrograms per sample, was extracted from PBMCs with Trizol reagent. For every donor, flow cytometry on a PBMC aliquot measured the percentage of naive CD45RAhigh/CD27high T cells. As to this clonotype: Its antigen is unknown. Per-base qualities were not stored, and no clone one base away is much larger.

The chain joins TRBV6-2 or TRBV6-3 to TRBJ2-7; tentative D gene TRBD1, with 5 bases matching. This clonotype was obtained from a woman younger than 35 in good health. Sample: blood. The DNA is as follows: TGTGCCAGCAGTTACACCGCCGAGACAGCCGAATCCTACGAGCAGTACTTC. Its protein reads: CASSYTAETAESYEQYF.